The 15 T cell receptor beta chains presented below share a single source sample, sequenced in a study of control samples from healthy donors and cancer patients. Generated by immunoSEQ multiplex PCR, the TCRdb table keeps only in-frame clones and is missing some. The table includes more than 120,000 clones, 80% to 95% detected once. Sequenced: blood. Every receptor here comes from a man in his thirties or forties in good health.

This chain connects TRBV18 to TRBJ1-4; 8 bases are shared with TRBD1. The CDR3 covers 15 residues. CDR1 and CDR2 from the germline V gene are KGHSH and LQKENI. Unmatched junction bases numbered 3, after V lost 2 bases and J lost 4 bases. The CDR3 loop is CASSPRDRFNEKLFF. The CDR3 DNA sequence: TGTGCCAGCTCACCAAGGGACAGGTTTAATGAAAAACTGTTTTTT.

This rearrangement joins TRBV7-9 to TRBJ2-3; the match to TRBD2 covers 9 bases. Germline CDR1 SEHNR, CDR2 FQNEAQ (reference sequence). The CDR3 contains 15 residues. The V and J ends lost 6 bases and 5 bases, in that order; junction bases with no gene match: 9. This chain's CDR3 is CASSLRGLAIDTQYF. The CDR3 coding sequence is TGTGCCAGCAGTTTGAGAGGACTAGCGATAGATACGCAGTATTTT.

CDR3: CAWNSARGDTEAFF. The CDR3 DNA sequence: TGTGCCTGGAATTCGGCCAGGGGGGACACTGAAGCTTTCTTT. The V gene is TRBV30, the J gene TRBJ1-1; 7 bases are a match to TRBD1. CDR3 length: 14 residues. The junction had 8 bases not matched to a gene; V was cut back by 4 bases and J by 3 bases. CDR1 and CDR2 from the germline V gene are GTSNPN and SVGIG (reference sequence).

The V call is TRBV11-2, the J call TRBJ2-6; tentatively, D is TRBD1 or TRBD2 (5 bases each). Germline V CDR1 and CDR2: SGHAT, FQNNGV. The V end lost 0 bases, the J end lost 12 bases, and 15 bases lay between the germline ends. This CDR3 region has 15 residues. CDR3 region: CASSLDSTLGVVLTF. In DNA, the CDR3 is TGTGCCAGCAGCTTAGACAGCACACTGGGGGTCGTCCTGACTTTC. Based on the CDR3 plus reference TRBV11-2 and TRBJ2-6, the full variable domain is EAGVAQSPRYKIIEKRQSVAFWCNPISGHATLYWYQQILGQGPKLLIQFQNNGVVDDSQLPKDRFSAERLKGVDSTLKIQPAKLEDSAVYLCASSLDSTLGVVLTFGAGSRLTVL.

The rearrangement uses TRBV13 and TRBJ2-7; 9 nucleotides align to TRBD1. Germline V CDR1 and CDR2: PRHDT, FYEKMQ (reference sequence). V lost 5 bases and J lost 5; bases outside the gene matches: 13. The CDR3 spans 16 residues. The CDR3, as DNA: TGTGCCAGCAGCCCCCGACAGGGGGAGGACTCTAACGAGCAGTACTTC. It translates to CASSPRQGEDSNEQYF.

This clone turned up a few times. V usage is TRBV6-5 and J usage is TRBJ2-6; D possibly corresponds to TRBD1 (5 bases). V lost 2 bases to trimming and J lost 4 bases, with 6 bases between them. This CDR3 region has 14 residues. CDR1 and CDR2 (germline): MNHEY, SVGAGI. The CDR3, as DNA: TGTGCCAGCAGTTACAGGACAGGGGCCAACGTCCTGACTTTC. Its translation is CASSYRTGANVLTF.

The V call is TRBV6-5, the J call TRBJ1-2, with D tentatively TRBD1 (5 bases). Germline V lookup: CDR1 MNHEY, CDR2 SVGAGI. Between the trimmed V and J ends, which lost 6 bases and 4 bases, there was a span of 15 bases. The CDR3 runs 14 residues. The CDR3 DNA reads as TGTGCCAGCAGCTACAGAAAAGGGGCCTATGGCTACACCTTC. As protein: CASSYRKGAYGYTF.

This clone has only a few counts. The chain links TRBV5-1 to TRBJ1-2, with 8 bases that match TRBD1. This CDR3 has 14 amino acids. V trimming: 4 bases; J trimming: 5 bases; junction bases outside the gene matches: 7. Germline CDR1 is SGHRS and CDR2 is YFSETQ. CDR3 sequence (DNA): TGCGCCAGCAGCAGGGCAGGGGGCGGTTATGGCTACACCTTC. Amino acid sequence: CASSRAGGGYGYTF.

Only one count was recorded for this clone. This chain uses TRBV5-6 with TRBJ1-2; D gene unclear. With 0 bases removed from V and 7 bases from J, the gap between germline ends came to 4 bases. Germline V CDR1 and CDR2: SGHDT, YYEEEE. CDR3 length equals 11 residues. The CDR3: CASSLEGGYTF. CDR3 sequence (DNA): TGTGCCAGCAGCTTGGAGGGTGGCTACACCTTC.

This chain links TRBV10-2 with TRBJ1-1; 10 bases line up with TRBD1. Germline V gene sequence: CDR1 WSHSY, CDR2 SAAADI. This CDR3 region has 14 residues. Losses at the gene ends were 7 bases for V and 5 bases for J; bases not matched to a gene: 7. The CDR3 sequence is CASTLTGGKTEAFF. CDR3 DNA: TGCGCCAGCACTCTGACAGGGGGCAAGACTGAAGCTTTCTTT.

V gene TRBV27 combines with J gene TRBJ2-5; D is perhaps TRBD2 (6 bases). The ends were cut back, 1 base at V and 6 bases at J, with 9 bases in the middle. The CDR3 is 13 amino acids. In germline, CDR1 is MNHEY, CDR2 SMNVEV (reference sequence). CDR3 nucleotide sequence: TGTGCCAGCAGTTTATTGGGGGGACAGACCCAGTACTTC. Its protein product is CASSLLGGQTQYF.

The chain uses TRBV5-6 and TRBJ2-7, with D unresolved. This CDR3 is 12 amino acids long. Trimming stripped 3 bases from V and 6 bases from J, with 10 bases between. CDR1 is SGHDT, CDR2 YYEEEE, per germline. The CDR3 loop reads CASSSDTAEQYF. CDR3 nucleotide sequence: TGTGCCAGCAGCTCAGACACGGCCGAGCAGTACTTC.

V and J are TRBV2 and TRBJ2-3; weak D call: TRBD2 (6 bases). There are 16 residues in the CDR3. The ends were cut back, 6 bases at V and 2 bases at J, with 18 bases in the middle. CDR1 and CDR2 from the germline V gene are SNHLY and FYNNEI. The CDR3 DNA sequence: TGTGCCAGCAGGAAAGGACTACGTAGCTTCACAGATACGCAGTATTTT. Protein product: CASRKGLRSFTDTQYF.

The chain carries TRBV15 and TRBJ1-5; no firm D call. This CDR3 has 13 amino acids. The germline V gene encodes CDR1 LNHNV and CDR2 YYDKDF (reference sequence). The ends were cut back, 1 base at V and 0 bases at J, with 1 base in the middle. The chain's CDR3 is CATSRGSNQPQHF. The CDR3 bases are TGTGCCACCAGCAGAGGTAGCAATCAGCCCCAGCATTTT.

This chain joins TRBV7-3 and TRBJ2-1; 8 nucleotides line up with TRBD2. Unmatched junction bases numbered 12, after V lost 5 bases and J lost 3 bases. CDR1 is SGHTA and CDR2 is FQGTGA in the germline V gene. The CDR3 has 17 amino acids. CDR3: CASSLPGGLANYNEQFF. Here the CDR3 DNA reads TGTGCCAGCAGCCTACCAGGAGGACTAGCCAACTACAATGAGCAGTTCTTC.